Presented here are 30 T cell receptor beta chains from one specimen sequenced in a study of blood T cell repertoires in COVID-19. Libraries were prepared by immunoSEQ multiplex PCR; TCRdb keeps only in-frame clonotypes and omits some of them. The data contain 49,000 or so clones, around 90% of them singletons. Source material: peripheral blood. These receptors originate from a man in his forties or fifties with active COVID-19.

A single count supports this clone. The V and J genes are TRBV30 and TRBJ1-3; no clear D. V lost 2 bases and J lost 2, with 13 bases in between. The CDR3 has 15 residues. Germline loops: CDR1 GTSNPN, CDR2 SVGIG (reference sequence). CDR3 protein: CAWSFGSRAGNTIYF. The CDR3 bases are TGTGCCTGGAGTTTCGGGTCCCGGGCTGGAAACACCATATATTTT.

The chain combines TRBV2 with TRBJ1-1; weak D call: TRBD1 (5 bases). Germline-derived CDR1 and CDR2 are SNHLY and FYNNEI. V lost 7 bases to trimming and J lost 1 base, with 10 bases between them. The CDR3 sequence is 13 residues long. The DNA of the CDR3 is TGTGCCAGCATCCGGCAGGGGAACACTGAAGCTTTCTTT. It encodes CASIRQGNTEAFF.

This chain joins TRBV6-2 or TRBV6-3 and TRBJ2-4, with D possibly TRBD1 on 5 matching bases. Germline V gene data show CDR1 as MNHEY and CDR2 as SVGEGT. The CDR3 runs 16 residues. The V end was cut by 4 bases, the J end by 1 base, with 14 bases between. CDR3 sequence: CASSSGKNDAKNIQYF. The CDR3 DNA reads TGTGCCAGCAGTTCAGGGAAAAACGATGCCAAAAACATTCAGTACTTC.

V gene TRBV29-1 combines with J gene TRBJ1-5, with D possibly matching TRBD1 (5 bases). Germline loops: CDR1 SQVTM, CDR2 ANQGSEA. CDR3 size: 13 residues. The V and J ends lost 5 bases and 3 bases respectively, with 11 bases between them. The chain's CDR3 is CSVWSGNNQPQHF. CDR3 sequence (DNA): TGCAGCGTTTGGTCAGGGAACAATCAGCCCCAGCATTTT. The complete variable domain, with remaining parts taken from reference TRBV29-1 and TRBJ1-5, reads SAVISQKPSRDICQRGTSLTIQCQVDSQVTMMFWYRQQPGQSLTLIATANQGSEATYESGFVIDKFPISRPNLTFSTLTVSNMSPEDSSIYLCSVWSGNNQPQHFGDGTRLSIL.

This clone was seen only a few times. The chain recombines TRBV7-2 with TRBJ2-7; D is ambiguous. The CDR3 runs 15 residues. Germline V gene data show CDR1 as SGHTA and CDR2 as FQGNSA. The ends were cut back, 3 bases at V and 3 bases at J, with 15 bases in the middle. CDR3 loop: CASSFATPPLYEQYF. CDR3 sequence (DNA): TGTGCCAGCAGCTTTGCTACGCCCCCCCTCTACGAGCAGTACTTC.

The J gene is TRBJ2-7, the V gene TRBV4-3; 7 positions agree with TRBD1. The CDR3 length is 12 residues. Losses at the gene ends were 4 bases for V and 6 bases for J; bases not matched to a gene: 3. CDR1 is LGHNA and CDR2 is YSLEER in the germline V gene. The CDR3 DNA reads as TGCGCCAGCAGCCCGACAGGGACCGAGCAGTACTTC. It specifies CASSPTGTEQYF.

The CDR3 DNA sequence: TGTGCCAGCAGCTCAGCGGGGGGGTTGGATACGCAGTATTTT. As protein: CASSSAGGLDTQYF. This rearrangement joins TRBV7-9 to TRBJ2-3, with 10 bases aligning to TRBD2. V gave up 4 bases and J gave up 6 bases; unmatched junction bases: 4. The CDR3 spans 14 residues. CDR1 is SEHNR, CDR2 FQNEAQ, per germline (reference sequence).

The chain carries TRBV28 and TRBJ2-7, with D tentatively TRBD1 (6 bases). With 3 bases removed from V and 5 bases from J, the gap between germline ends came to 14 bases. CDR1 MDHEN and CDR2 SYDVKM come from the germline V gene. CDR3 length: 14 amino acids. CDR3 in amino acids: CASSFPGAFNEQYF. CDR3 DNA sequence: TGTGCCAGCAGTTTCCCAGGGGCGTTCAACGAGCAGTACTTC.

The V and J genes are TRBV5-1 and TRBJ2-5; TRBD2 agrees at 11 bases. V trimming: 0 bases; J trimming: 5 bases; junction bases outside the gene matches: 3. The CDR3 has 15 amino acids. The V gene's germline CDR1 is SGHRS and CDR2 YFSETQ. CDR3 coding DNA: TGCGCCAGCAGCTTGGAGGCTAGCGGGAGGGAGACCCAGTACTTC. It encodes CASSLEASGRETQYF.

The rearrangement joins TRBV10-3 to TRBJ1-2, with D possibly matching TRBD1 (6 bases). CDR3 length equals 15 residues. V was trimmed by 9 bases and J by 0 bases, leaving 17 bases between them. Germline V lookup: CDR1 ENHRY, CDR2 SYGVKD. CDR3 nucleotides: TGTGCCATAAGCAGGGGAACCGACCCTAACTATGGCTACACCTTC. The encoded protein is CAISRGTDPNYGYTF.

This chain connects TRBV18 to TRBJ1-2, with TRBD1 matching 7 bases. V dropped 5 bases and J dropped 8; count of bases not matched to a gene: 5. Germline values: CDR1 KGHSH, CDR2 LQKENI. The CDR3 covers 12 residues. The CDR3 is CASSGTGDGYTF. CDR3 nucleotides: TGTGCCAGCTCAGGAACAGGGGACGGCTACACCTTC.

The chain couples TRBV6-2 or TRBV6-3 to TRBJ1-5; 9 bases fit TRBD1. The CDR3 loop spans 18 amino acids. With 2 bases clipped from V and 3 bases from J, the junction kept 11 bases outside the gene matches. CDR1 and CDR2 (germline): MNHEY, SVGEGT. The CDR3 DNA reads TGTGCCAGCAGTTACCTCCTAGCGACAGGGGGAACCAATCAGCCCCAGCATTTT. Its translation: CASSYLLATGGTNQPQHF.

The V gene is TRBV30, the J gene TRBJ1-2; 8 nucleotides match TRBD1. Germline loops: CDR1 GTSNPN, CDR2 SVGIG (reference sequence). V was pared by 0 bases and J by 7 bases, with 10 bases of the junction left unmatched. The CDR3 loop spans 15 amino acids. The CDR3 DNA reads TGTGCCTGGAGTGTACGGAGCTGGACAGGGAGTGGCTACACCTTC. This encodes CAWSVRSWTGSGYTF.

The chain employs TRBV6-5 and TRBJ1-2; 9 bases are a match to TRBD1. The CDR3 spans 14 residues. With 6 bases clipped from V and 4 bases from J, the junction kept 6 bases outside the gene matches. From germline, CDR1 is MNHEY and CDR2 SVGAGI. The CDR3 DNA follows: TGTGCCAGCAGGCGGACAGGGGAGGGCTATGGCTACACCTTC. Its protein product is CASRRTGEGYGYTF.

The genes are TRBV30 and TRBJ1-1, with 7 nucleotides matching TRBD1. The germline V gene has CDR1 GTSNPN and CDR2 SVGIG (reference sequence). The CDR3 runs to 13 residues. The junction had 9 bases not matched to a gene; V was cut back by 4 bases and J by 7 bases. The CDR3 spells CAWTTGAWGEAFF. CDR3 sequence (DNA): TGTGCCTGGACCACAGGGGCTTGGGGTGAAGCTTTCTTT.

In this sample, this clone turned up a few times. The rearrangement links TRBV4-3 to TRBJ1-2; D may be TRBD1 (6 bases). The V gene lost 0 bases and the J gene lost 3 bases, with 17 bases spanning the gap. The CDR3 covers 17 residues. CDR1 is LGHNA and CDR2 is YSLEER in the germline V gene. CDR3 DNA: TGCGCCAGCAGCCAAGATGCTTACGGTGGGGGCTACTATGGCTACACCTTC. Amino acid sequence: CASSQDAYGGGYYGYTF.

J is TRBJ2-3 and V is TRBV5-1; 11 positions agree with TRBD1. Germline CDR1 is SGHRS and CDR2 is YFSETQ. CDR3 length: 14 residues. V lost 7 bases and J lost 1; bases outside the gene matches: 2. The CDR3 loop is CASAGQGGTDTQYF. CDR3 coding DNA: TGCGCCAGCGCGGGACAGGGGGGCACAGATACGCAGTATTTT.

CDR3 amino acids: CASTSKNIQYF. CDR3 coding DNA: TGTGCCAGTACGTCCAAAAACATTCAGTACTTC. The chain carries TRBV19 and TRBJ2-4; D remains ambiguous. This CDR3 has 11 residues. CDR1 and CDR2 (germline): LNHDA, SQIVND (reference sequence). V was cut by 7 bases and J by 2 bases, with 3 bases left in between. Variable domain in full (rest from reference TRBV19 and TRBJ2-4): DGGITQSPKYLFRKEGQNVTLSCEQNLNHDAMYWYRQDPGQGLRLIYYSQIVNDFQKGDIAEGYSVSREKKESFPLTVTSAQKNPTAFYLCASTSKNIQYFGAGTRLSVL.

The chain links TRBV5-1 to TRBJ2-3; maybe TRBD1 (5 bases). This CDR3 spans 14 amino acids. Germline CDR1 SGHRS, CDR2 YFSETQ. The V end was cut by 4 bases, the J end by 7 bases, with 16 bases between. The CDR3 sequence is CASSPDPAGYTQYF. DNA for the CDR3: TGCGCCAGCAGCCCTGATCCGGCAGGGTATACGCAGTATTTT.

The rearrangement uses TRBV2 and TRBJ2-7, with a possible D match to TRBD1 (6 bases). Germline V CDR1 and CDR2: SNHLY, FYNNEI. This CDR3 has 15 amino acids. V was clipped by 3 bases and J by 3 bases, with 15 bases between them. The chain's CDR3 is CASSEGAGQIYEQYF. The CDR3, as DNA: TGTGCCAGCAGTGAGGGGGCAGGGCAGATCTACGAGCAGTACTTC.

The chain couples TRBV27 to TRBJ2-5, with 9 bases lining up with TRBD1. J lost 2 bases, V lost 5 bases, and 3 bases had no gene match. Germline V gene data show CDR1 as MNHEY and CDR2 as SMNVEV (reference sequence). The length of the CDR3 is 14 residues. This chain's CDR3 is CASSQGTGQETQYF. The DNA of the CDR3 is TGTGCCAGCAGTCAGGGGACAGGGCAAGAGACCCAGTACTTC.

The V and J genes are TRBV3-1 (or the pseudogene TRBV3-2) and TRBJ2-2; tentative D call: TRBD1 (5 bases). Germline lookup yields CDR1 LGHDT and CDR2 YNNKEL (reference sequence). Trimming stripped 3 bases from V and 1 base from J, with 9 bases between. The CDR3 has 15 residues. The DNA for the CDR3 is TGTGCCAGCAGCCAGAGGACACTGAACACCGGGGAGCTGTTTTTT. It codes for CASSQRTLNTGELFF.

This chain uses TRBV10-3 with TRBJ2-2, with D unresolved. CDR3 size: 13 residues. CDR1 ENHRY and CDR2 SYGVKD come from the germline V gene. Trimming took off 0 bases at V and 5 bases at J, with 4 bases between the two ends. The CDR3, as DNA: TGTGCCATCAGTGAGTCGACAACCGGGGAGCTGTTTTTT. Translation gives CAISESTTGELFF.

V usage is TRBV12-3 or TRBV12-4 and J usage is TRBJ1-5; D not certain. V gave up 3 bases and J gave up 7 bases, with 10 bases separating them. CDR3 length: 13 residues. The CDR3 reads CASSLSVPQPQHF. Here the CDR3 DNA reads TGTGCCAGCAGTTTGAGCGTACCCCAGCCCCAGCATTTT.

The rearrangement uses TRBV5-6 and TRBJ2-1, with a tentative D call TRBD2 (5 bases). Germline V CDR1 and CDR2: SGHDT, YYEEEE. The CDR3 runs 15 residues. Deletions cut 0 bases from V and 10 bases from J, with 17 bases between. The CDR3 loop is CASSLGMNREYEQFF. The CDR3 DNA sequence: TGTGCCAGCAGCTTGGGTATGAATCGGGAATACGAGCAGTTCTTC.

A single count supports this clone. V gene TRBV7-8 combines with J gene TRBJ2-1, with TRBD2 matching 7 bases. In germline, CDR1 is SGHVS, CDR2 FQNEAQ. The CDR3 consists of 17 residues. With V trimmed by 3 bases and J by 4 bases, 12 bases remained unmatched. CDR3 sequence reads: CASSLDGEGGLYNEQFF. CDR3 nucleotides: TGTGCCAGCAGCTTGGACGGTGAGGGAGGGCTTTACAATGAGCAGTTCTTC.

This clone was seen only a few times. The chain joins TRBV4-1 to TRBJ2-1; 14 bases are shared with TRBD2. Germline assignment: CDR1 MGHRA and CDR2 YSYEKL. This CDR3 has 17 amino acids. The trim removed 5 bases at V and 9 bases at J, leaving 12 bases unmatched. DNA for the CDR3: TGCGCCAGCAGCTCGGGGTCCGGGACTAGCGGGAGAGGTGAGCAGTTCTTC. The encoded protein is CASSSGSGTSGRGEQFF.

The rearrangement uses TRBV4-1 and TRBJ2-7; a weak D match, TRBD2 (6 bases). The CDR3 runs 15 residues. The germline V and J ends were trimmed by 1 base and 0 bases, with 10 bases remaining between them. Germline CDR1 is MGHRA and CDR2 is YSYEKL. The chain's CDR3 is CASSQGDGSSYEQYF. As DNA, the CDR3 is TGCGCCAGCAGCCAAGGGGACGGGAGCTCCTACGAGCAGTACTTC.

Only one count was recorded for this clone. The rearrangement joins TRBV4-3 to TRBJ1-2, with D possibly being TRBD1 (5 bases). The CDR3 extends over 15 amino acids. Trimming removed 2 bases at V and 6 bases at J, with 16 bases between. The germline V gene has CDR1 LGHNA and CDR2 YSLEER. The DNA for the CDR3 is TGCGCCAGCAGCCAAAGCCCGGGGCGGGAAAATGGCTACACCTTC. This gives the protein CASSQSPGRENGYTF.

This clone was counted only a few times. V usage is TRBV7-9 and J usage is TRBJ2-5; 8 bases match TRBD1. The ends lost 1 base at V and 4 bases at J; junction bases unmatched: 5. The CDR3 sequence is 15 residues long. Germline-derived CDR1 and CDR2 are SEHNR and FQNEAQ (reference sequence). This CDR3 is CASSLGGQAGETQYF. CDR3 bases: TGTGCCAGCAGCTTAGGGGGACAGGCGGGAGAGACCCAGTACTTC.